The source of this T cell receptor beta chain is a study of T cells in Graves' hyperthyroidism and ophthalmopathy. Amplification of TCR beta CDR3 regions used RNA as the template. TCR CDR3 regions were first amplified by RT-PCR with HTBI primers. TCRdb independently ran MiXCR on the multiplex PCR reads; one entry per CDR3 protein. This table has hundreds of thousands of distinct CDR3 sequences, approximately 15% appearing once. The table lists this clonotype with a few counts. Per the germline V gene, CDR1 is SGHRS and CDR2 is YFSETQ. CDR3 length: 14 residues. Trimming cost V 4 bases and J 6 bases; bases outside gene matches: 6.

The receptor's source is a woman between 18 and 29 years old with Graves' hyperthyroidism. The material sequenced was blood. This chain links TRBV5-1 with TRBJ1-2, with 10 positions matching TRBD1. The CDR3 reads CASSPGQGGNGYTF. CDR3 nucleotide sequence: TGCGCCAGCAGCCCCGGACAGGGGGGCAATGGCTACACCTTC.